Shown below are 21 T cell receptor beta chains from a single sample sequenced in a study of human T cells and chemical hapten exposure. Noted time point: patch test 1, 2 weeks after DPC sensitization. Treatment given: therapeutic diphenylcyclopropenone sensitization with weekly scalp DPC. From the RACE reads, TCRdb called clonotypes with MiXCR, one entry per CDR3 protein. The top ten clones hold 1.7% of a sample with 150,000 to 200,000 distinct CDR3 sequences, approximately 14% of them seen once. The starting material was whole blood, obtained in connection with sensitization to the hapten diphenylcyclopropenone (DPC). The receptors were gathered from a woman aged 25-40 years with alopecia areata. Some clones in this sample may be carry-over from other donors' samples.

The CDR3 is CASRRQGSGPHNEQFF. The CDR3 DNA sequence: TGTGCCAGCAGGAGACAGGGGTCCGGTCCCCACAATGAGCAGTTCTTC. This sequence joins TRBV28 and TRBJ2-1; 8 bases fit TRBD1. Germline V gene lookup returns CDR1 MDHEN and CDR2 SYDVKM. V trimming: 6 bases; J trimming: 5 bases; junction bases outside the gene matches: 12. The CDR3 covers 16 residues.

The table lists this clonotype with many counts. The CDR3: CASSLPPGELFF. The CDR3 nucleotides read TGTGCCAGCAGTTTACCCCCCGGGGAGCTGTTTTTT. The V gene is TRBV12-3 or TRBV12-4, the J gene TRBJ2-2; D uncertain. V was pared by 2 bases and J by 6 bases, with 4 bases between. This CDR3 is 12 amino acids long.

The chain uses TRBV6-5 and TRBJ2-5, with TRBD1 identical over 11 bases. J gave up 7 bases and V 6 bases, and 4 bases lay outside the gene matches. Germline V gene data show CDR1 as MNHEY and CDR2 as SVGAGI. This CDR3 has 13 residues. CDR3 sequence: CASRGQGVATQYF. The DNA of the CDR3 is TGTGCCAGCAGGGGACAGGGGGTGGCGACCCAGTACTTC.

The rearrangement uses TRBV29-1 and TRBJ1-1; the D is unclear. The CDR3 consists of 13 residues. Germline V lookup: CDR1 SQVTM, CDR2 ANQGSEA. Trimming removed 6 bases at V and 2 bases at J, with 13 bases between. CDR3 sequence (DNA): TGCAGCGTGCCCAGGACGGGTAACACTGAAGCTTTCTTT. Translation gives CSVPRTGNTEAFF.

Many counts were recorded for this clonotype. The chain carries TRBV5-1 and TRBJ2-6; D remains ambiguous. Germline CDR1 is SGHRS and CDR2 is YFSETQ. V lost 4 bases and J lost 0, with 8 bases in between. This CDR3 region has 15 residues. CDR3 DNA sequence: TGCGCCAGCAGCGGACGACCCTCTGGGGCCAACGTCCTGACTTTC. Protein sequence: CASSGRPSGANVLTF.

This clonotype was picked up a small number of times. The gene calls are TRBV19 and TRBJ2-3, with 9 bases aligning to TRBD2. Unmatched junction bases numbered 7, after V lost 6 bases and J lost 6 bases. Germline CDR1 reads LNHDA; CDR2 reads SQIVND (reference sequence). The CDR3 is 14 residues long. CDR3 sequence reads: CASSGGRAGDTQYF. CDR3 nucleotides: TGTGCCAGTAGCGGCGGGAGGGCAGGTGATACGCAGTATTTT.

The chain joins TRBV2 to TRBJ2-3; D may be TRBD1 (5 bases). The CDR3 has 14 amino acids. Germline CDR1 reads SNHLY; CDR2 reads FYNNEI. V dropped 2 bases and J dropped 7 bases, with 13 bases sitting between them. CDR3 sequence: CASSESRAANTQYF. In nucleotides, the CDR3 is TGTGCCAGCAGTGAAAGCAGGGCCGCAAATACGCAGTATTTT. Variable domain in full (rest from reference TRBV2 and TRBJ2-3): EPEVTQTPSHQVTQMGQEVILRCVPISNHLYFYWYRQILGQKVEFLVSFYNNEISEKSEIFDDQFSVERPDGSNFTLKIRSTKLEDSAMYFCASSESRAANTQYFGPGTRLTVL.

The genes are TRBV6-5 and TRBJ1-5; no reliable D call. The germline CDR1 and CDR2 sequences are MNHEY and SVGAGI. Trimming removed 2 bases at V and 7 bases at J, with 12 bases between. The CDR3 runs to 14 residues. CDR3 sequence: CASSYGYGEQPQHF. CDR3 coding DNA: TGTGCCAGCAGTTACGGGTATGGGGAGCAGCCCCAGCATTTT.

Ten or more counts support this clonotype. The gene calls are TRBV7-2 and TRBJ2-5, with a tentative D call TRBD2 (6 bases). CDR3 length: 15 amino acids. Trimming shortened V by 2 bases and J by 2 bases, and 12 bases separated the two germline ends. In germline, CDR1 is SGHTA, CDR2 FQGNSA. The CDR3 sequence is CASSLRAGNQETQYF. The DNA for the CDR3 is TGTGCCAGCAGCTTAAGGGCGGGGAATCAAGAGACCCAGTACTTC.

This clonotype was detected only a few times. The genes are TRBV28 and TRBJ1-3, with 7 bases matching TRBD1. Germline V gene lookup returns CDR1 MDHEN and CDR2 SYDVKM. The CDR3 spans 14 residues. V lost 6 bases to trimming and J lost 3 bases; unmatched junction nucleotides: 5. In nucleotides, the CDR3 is TGTGCCAGCAGACGACAGGGAAATGGAAACACCATATATTTT. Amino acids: CASRRQGNGNTIYF.

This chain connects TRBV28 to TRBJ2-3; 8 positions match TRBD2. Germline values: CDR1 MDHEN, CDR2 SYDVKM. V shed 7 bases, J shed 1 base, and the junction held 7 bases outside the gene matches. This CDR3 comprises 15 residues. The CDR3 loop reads CASIKLAARTDTQYF. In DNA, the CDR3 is TGTGCCAGCATCAAACTAGCGGCACGCACAGATACGCAGTATTTT.

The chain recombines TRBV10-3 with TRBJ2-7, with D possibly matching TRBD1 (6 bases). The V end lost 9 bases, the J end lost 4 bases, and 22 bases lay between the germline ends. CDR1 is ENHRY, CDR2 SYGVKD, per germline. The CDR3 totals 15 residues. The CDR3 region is CAIGSIRTQGYEQYF. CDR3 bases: TGTGCCATTGGGTCAATTAGGACCCAGGGGTACGAGCAGTACTTC.

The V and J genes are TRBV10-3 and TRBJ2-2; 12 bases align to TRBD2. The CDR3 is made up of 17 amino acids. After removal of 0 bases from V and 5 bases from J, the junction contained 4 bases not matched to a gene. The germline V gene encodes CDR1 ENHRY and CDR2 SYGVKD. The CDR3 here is CAISESLAGGPTGELFF. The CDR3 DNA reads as TGTGCCATCAGTGAGTCCCTAGCGGGAGGGCCTACCGGGGAGCTGTTTTTT.

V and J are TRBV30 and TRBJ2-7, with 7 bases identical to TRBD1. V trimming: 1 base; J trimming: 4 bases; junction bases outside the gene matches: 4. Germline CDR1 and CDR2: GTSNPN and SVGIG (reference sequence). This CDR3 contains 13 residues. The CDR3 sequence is CAWSGGGAYEQYF. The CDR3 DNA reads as TGTGCCTGGAGTGGAGGGGGCGCGTACGAGCAGTACTTC.

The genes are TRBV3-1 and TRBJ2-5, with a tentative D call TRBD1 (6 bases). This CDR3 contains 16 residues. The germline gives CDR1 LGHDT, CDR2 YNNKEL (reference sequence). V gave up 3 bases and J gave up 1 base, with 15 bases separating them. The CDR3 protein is CASSQRGTSGQETQYF. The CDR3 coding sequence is TGTGCCAGCAGCCAGAGGGGGACCTCGGGCCAAGAGACCCAGTACTTC.

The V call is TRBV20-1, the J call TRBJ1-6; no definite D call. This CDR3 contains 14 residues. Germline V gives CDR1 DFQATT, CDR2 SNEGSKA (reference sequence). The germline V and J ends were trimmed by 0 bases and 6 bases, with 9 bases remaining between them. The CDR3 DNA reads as TGCAGTGCTAGAGACCCGGGCCGTAATTCACCCCTCCACTTT. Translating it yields CSARDPGRNSPLHF.

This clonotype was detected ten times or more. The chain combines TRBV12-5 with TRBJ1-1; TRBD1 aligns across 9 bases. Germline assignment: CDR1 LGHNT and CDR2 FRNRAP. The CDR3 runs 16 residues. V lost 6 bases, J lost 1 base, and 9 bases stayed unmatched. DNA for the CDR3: TGTGCTAGTGGCATCACAGGGGGCTGGGGGAACACTGAAGCTTTCTTT. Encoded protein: CASGITGGWGNTEAFF.

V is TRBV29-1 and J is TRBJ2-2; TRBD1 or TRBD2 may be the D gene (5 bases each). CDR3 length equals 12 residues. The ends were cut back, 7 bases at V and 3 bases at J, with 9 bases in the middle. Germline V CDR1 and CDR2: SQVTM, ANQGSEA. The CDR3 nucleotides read TGCAGCGGGGGGAGTCACACCGGGGAGCTGTTTTTT. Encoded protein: CSGGSHTGELFF.

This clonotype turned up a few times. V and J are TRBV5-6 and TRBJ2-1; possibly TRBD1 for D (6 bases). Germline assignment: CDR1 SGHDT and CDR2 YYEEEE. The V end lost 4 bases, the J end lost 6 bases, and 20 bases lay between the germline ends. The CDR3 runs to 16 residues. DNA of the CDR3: TGTGCCAGCAGCCCACTCGGTATGGGGGCGGGCAATGAGCAGTTCTTC. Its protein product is CASSPLGMGAGNEQFF.

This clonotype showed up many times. Here the CDR3 reads CASSLFGGYTF. Written as DNA, the CDR3 is TGTGCCAGCAGTTTATTCGGGGGCTACACCTTC. The chain carries TRBV28 and TRBJ1-2; D uncertain. CDR1 and CDR2 (germline): MDHEN, SYDVKM. V was trimmed by 1 base and J by 8 bases, leaving 5 bases between them. The CDR3 extends over 11 amino acids.

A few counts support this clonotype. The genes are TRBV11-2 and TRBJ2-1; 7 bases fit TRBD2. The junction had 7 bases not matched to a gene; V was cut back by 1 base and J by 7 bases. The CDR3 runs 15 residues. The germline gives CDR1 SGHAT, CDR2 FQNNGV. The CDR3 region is CASSLVGGSDNEQFF. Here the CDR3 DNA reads TGTGCCAGCAGCTTAGTGGGCGGGAGCGATAATGAGCAGTTCTTC.